This TCR beta chain stems from a study of cytomegalovirus exposure and HLA in healthy donors. Broader study findings: It was 150 to 200 TCR beta chains that were listed as cytomegalovirus-associated. Many donors shared some public TCRs, even though most TCR sequences were rare. Highly shared variants forming one cluster were likely a sequencing artifact.

The primer mix had 60 Vbeta and 13 Jbeta primers. The protocol was immunoSEQ multiplex PCR, while the TCRdb copy is restricted to in-frame clones and leaves out a portion. The data show nearly 110,000 clones, around three quarters seen once. V lost 4 bases and J 1 base, leaving 10 bases between the germline ends. The CDR3 runs to 14 residues. Germline V lookup: CDR1 SNHLY, CDR2 FYNNEI. As concerns this clone: Its antigen is unidentified.

As for the donors, each was a healthy bone marrow donor. The TCR was taken from a young man in good health and CMV-seronegative. V and J are TRBV2 and TRBJ1-2, with a possible D match to TRBD1 (5 bases). The specimen was PBMCs. The CDR3: CASSVQAVNYGYTF. As DNA, the CDR3 is TGTGCCAGCAGTGTACAGGCGGTTAACTATGGCTACACCTTC.